These 20 T cell receptor beta chains share one sample of origin, sequenced in a study of a mutant IDH1 vaccine in newly diagnosed glioma. Clones were read by immunoSEQ multiplex PCR, and TCRdb kept only the in-frame ones, dropping some. The repertoire consists of 35,000 to 50,000 clones, with approximately 92% occurring once and the leading ten covering 2% to 2.5%. For these receptors, no antigen is known. The time point was: week 35, safety follow-up. Vaccination used 300 ug of mutant IDH1 20-mer peptide per dose, with topical imiquimod. This sample comprised PBMCs, obtained from a glioma patient whose treatment included an IDH1 peptide vaccine. These receptors all come from a man in his fifties with glioma.

The J gene is TRBJ2-1, the V gene TRBV6-5; 7 positions match TRBD2. CDR1 is MNHEY, CDR2 SVGAGI, per germline. The CDR3 runs to 15 residues. Trimming at V came to 5 bases and at J to 4 bases, leaving 8 bases not matched to a gene. The CDR3 DNA reads as TGTGCCAGCAGTCCTTCGGGGGGAGGGTACAATGAGCAGTTCTTC. Encoded protein: CASSPSGGGYNEQFF.

J is TRBJ2-6 and V is TRBV7-8; no firm D call. The ends were cut back, 4 bases at V and 0 bases at J, with 7 bases in the middle. CDR3 length equals 15 residues. Germline assignment: CDR1 SGHVS and CDR2 FQNEAQ. CDR3 protein: CASSSRGSGANVLTF. CDR3 coding DNA: TGTGCCAGCAGCTCAAGAGGCTCTGGGGCCAACGTCCTGACTTTC.

The V and J genes are TRBV7-9 and TRBJ2-5, with D maybe TRBD2 (5 bases). The germline V gene encodes CDR1 SEHNR and CDR2 FQNEAQ (reference sequence). V shed 3 bases and J shed 2 bases, with 16 bases lying between them. The CDR3 contains 16 residues. CDR3 sequence: CASSFWGVETQETQYF. Here the CDR3 DNA reads TGTGCCAGCAGCTTCTGGGGAGTTGAAACACAAGAGACCCAGTACTTC. The whole variable domain, remainder taken from reference TRBV7-9 and TRBJ2-5, is DTGVSQNPRHKITKRGQNVTFRCDPISEHNRLYWYRQTLGQGPEFLTYFQNEAQLEKSRLLSDRFSAERPKGSFSTLEIQRTEQGDSAMYLCASSFWGVETQETQYFGPGTRLLVL.

The rearrangement joins TRBV29-1 to TRBJ1-2, with D possibly matching TRBD1 (5 bases). Looked up from germline, CDR1 is SQVTM and CDR2 is ANQGSEA. Trimming stripped 2 bases from V and 2 bases from J, with 9 bases between. The CDR3 covers 13 residues. CDR3 DNA sequence: TGCAGCGTTGAAAAGCCAGGGAACTATGGCTACACCTTC. Translation gives CSVEKPGNYGYTF.

The rearrangement uses TRBV2 and TRBJ2-7; 10 bases align to TRBD1. V lost 6 bases, J lost 4 bases, and 3 bases stayed unmatched. Looked up from germline, CDR1 is SNHLY and CDR2 is FYNNEI. The CDR3 runs to 13 residues. The CDR3 region is CASRRTGGYEQYF. The CDR3 DNA reads TGTGCCAGCAGGAGGACAGGGGGGTACGAGCAGTACTTC.

This clone occurred once. The J gene is TRBJ2-1, the V gene TRBV10-1; 7 bases map to TRBD1. This CDR3 is built from 15 residues. V gave up 5 bases and J gave up 1 base; unmatched junction bases: 5. The germline CDR1 and CDR2 sequences are WNHNN and SYGVQD (reference sequence). The CDR3 coding sequence is TGCGCCAGCAGTCCCGGACAGGAGTCCTACAATGAGCAGTTCTTC. It specifies CASSPGQESYNEQFF.

The chain employs TRBV2 and TRBJ2-3; D remains ambiguous. Germline V gene sequence: CDR1 SNHLY, CDR2 FYNNEI. V lost 1 base and J 8 bases, leaving 4 bases between the germline ends. This CDR3 has 11 residues. The CDR3 sequence: CASSEGRTQYF. CDR3 bases: TGTGCCAGCAGTGAAGGTCGTACGCAGTATTTT. Full variable domain (rest looked up from reference TRBV2 and TRBJ2-3): EPEVTQTPSHQVTQMGQEVILRCVPISNHLYFYWYRQILGQKVEFLVSFYNNEISEKSEIFDDQFSVERPDGSNFTLKIRSTKLEDSAMYFCASSEGRTQYFGPGTRLTVL.

CDR3 sequence reads: CASSEVTSTDTQYF. The CDR3 coding sequence is TGTGCCAGCAGTGAAGTAACAAGCACAGATACGCAGTATTTT. V gene TRBV2 combines with J gene TRBJ2-3; D gene uncertain. CDR1 is SNHLY and CDR2 is FYNNEI in the germline V gene. Deletions cut 1 base from V and 0 bases from J, with 5 bases between. The CDR3 runs to 14 residues.

The V call is TRBV19, the J call TRBJ2-7; a possible D gene is TRBD1 (5 bases). Germline V gene sequence: CDR1 LNHDA, CDR2 SQIVND (reference sequence). CDR3 length equals 17 residues. V lost 6 bases to trimming and J lost 0 bases, with 21 bases between them. The CDR3 DNA reads as TGTGCCAGTAGGGCGCGAGGCTCCCAGGGCCCCTCCTACGAGCAGTACTTC. As protein: CASRARGSQGPSYEQYF. The full variable domain, its missing parts supplied by reference TRBV19 and TRBJ2-7, is DGGITQSPKYLFRKEGQNVTLSCEQNLNHDAMYWYRQDPGQGLRLIYYSQIVNDFQKGDIAEGYSVSREKKESFPLTVTSAQKNPTAFYLCASRARGSQGPSYEQYFGPGTRLTVT.

The chain joins TRBV5-1 to TRBJ2-7, with 11 bases aligning to TRBD2. Germline values: CDR1 SGHRS, CDR2 YFSETQ. V was pared by 1 base and J by 7 bases, with 10 bases of the junction left unmatched. The CDR3 is 16 residues long. As DNA, the CDR3 is TGCGCCAGCAGCTTGTCCCCGGGACTAGCGGCGGAAGAGCAGTACTTC. Translating it yields CASSLSPGLAAEEQYF.

The chain combines TRBV5-1 with TRBJ2-7, with 11 bases that match TRBD2. V dropped 4 bases and J dropped 4; count of bases not matched to a gene: 13. CDR3 length: 17 amino acids. Per the germline V gene, CDR1 is SGHRS and CDR2 is YFSETQ. The CDR3: CASSRSVGLADSYEQYF. In DNA, the CDR3 is TGCGCCAGCAGCCGTTCCGTGGGACTAGCGGACTCTTACGAGCAGTACTTC.

The V call is TRBV5-1, the J call TRBJ1-1; D ambiguous. V gave up 0 bases and J gave up 0 bases, with 6 bases separating them. Looked up from germline, CDR1 is SGHRS and CDR2 is YFSETQ. The CDR3 loop spans 14 amino acids. The CDR3 nucleotides read TGCGCCAGCAGCTTGGCTCAGATGAACACTGAAGCTTTCTTT. Its translation is CASSLAQMNTEAFF.

The chain uses TRBV5-4 and TRBJ2-7; no reliable D call. CDR3 size: 14 residues. Per germline, CDR1 SGHNT and CDR2 YYREEE (reference sequence). V was pared by 2 bases and J by 2 bases, with 11 bases between. The CDR3 is CASSFGNSAYEQYF. The DNA of the CDR3 is TGTGCCAGCAGCTTTGGTAACTCAGCCTACGAGCAGTACTTC.

J is TRBJ1-1 and V is TRBV7-9, with TRBD1 matching 7 bases. The CDR3 is 15 amino acids. V was pared by 5 bases and J by 2 bases, with 8 bases of the junction left unmatched. Looked up from germline, CDR1 is SEHNR and CDR2 is FQNEAQ (reference sequence). This chain's CDR3 is CASSATQGKNTEAFF. CDR3 coding DNA: TGTGCCAGCAGCGCGACACAGGGGAAAAACACTGAAGCTTTCTTT. The full variable domain, with the rest looked up from reference TRBV7-9 and TRBJ1-1, is DTGVSQNPRHKITKRGQNVTFRCDPISEHNRLYWYRQTLGQGPEFLTYFQNEAQLEKSRLLSDRFSAERPKGSFSTLEIQRTEQGDSAMYLCASSATQGKNTEAFFGQGTRLTVV.

The rearrangement links TRBV5-1 to TRBJ2-5; D is unresolved. This CDR3 has 13 amino acids. With 0 bases removed from V and 3 bases from J, the gap between germline ends came to 6 bases. Germline-derived CDR1 and CDR2 are SGHRS and YFSETQ. The CDR3 loop reads CASSLAEEETQYF. CDR3 nucleotides: TGCGCCAGCAGCTTGGCCGAGGAAGAGACCCAGTACTTC.

V and J are TRBV9 and TRBJ2-5; D gene uncertain. This CDR3 has 11 amino acids. CDR1 and CDR2 from the germline V gene are SGDLS and YYNGEE. V gave up 2 bases and J gave up 5 bases, with 4 bases separating them. For the CDR3, the DNA is TGTGCCAGCAGCGTTGATGAGACCCAGTACTTC. Translation: CASSVDETQYF.

The gene calls are TRBV11-2 and TRBJ2-7; the D gene is possibly TRBD2 (7 bases). CDR3 size: 17 residues. V lost 3 bases to trimming and J lost 7 bases, with 25 bases between them. Germline V gene data show CDR1 as SGHAT and CDR2 as FQNNGV. This CDR3 reads CASSFAGAGYGGFEQYF. Here the CDR3 DNA reads TGTGCCAGCAGCTTCGCGGGGGCAGGGTACGGTGGGTTTGAGCAGTACTTC.

The chain joins TRBV7-3 to TRBJ2-1; D remains ambiguous. V shed 4 bases and J shed 4 bases, with 8 bases lying between them. The germline V gene has CDR1 SGHTA and CDR2 FQGTGA. This CDR3 is 13 amino acids long. The CDR3 reads CASSSDQYNEQFF. CDR3 nucleotide sequence: TGTGCCAGCAGCTCGGACCAGTACAATGAGCAGTTCTTC.

CDR3 DNA sequence: TGTGCCAGCAGTTTATATAGGGGGACTAGCGGGGCTGGGGCCAACGTCCTGACTTTC. As protein: CASSLYRGTSGAGANVLTF. The chain has TRBV27 and TRBJ2-6, with 13 bases aligning to TRBD2. CDR3 length: 19 residues. Germline loops: CDR1 MNHEY, CDR2 SMNVEV (reference sequence). Unmatched junction bases numbered 5, after V lost 1 base and J lost 2 bases.

The chain couples TRBV6-5 to TRBJ2-5, with 7 bases identical to TRBD1. The trim removed 5 bases at V and 5 bases at J, leaving 11 bases unmatched. This CDR3 region has 15 residues. Germline values: CDR1 MNHEY, CDR2 SVGAGI. CDR3: CASSHTTGYSETQYF. For the CDR3, the DNA is TGTGCCAGCAGTCATACGACAGGGTATTCGGAGACCCAGTACTTC.